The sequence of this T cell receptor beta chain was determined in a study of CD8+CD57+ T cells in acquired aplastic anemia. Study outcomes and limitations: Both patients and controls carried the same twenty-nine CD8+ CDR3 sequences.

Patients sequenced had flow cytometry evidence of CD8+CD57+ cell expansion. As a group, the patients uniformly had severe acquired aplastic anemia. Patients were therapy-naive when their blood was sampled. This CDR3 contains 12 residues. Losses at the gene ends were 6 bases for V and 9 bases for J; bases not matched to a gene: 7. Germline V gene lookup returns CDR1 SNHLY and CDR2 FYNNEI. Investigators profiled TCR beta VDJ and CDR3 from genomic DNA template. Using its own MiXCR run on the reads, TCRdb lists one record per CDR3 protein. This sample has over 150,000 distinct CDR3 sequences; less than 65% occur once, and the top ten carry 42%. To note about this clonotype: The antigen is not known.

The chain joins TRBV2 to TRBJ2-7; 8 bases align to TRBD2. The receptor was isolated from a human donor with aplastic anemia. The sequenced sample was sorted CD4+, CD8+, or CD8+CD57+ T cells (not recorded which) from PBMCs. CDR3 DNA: TGTGCCAGCAGCGGAGCGGGAGTCGGGCAGTACTTC. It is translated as CASSGAGVGQYF. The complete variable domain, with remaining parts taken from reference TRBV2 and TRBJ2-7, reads EPEVTQTPSHQVTQMGQEVILRCVPISNHLYFYWYRQILGQKVEFLVSFYNNEISEKSEIFDDQFSVERPDGSNFTLKIRSTKLEDSAMYFCASSGAGVGQYFGPGTRLTVT.